The 27 T cell receptor beta chains listed next were all sequenced from one sample in a study of T-cell reconstitution after alpha-beta-depleted transplantation in children. TCRbeta library preparation incorporated unique molecular identifiers. TCRdb passed the PCR reads through MiXCR, listing each CDR3 protein once. Of a few hundred thousand distinct CDR3 sequences listed, approximately 10% are singletons. This sample comprised PBMCs from the stem cell graft donor, obtained from the stem cell graft. The receptors were gathered from a human donor who donated a stem cell graft to a child with acute lymphoblastic leukemia.

Many counts were recorded for this clonotype. The V and J genes are TRBV15 and TRBJ1-5; D uncertain. Trimming removed 0 bases at V and 3 bases at J, with 12 bases between. The CDR3 contains 16 residues. Germline V gene data show CDR1 as LNHNV and CDR2 as YYDKDF (reference sequence). CDR3 DNA: TGTGCCACCAGCAGAGATCGGGTGGGGATCAATCAGCCCCAGCATTTT. Translating gives CATSRDRVGINQPQHF.

The chain carries TRBV7-9 and TRBJ1-1, with D perhaps matching TRBD1 (5 bases). The germline V and J ends were trimmed by 5 bases and 5 bases, with 15 bases remaining between them. The CDR3 runs 14 residues. Germline V gene lookup returns CDR1 SEHNR and CDR2 FQNEAQ (reference sequence). The CDR3 spells CASSPGPVQTEAFF. CDR3 coding DNA: TGTGCCAGCAGCCCGGGGCCGGTGCAAACTGAAGCTTTCTTT.

The sample holds many counts of this clonotype. This chain joins TRBV5-1 and TRBJ2-3, with TRBD1 matching over 9 bases. CDR1 is SGHRS and CDR2 is YFSETQ in the germline V gene. V lost 9 bases and J lost 0; bases outside the gene matches: 2. This CDR3 region has 13 residues. The CDR3 here is CATGTGSTDTQYF. DNA of the CDR3: TGCGCCACTGGGACAGGGAGCACAGATACGCAGTATTTT.

This chain links TRBV7-3 with TRBJ2-6; D is uncertain. Germline values: CDR1 SGHTA, CDR2 FQGTGA. The CDR3 length is 18 residues. Trimming cost V 4 bases and J 0 bases, with 16 bases left between them. Written as DNA, the CDR3 is TGTGCCAGCAGCTCAATTCCCGTGGAGTACTCTGGGGCCAACGTCCTGACTTTC. Translating gives CASSSIPVEYSGANVLTF. Variable domain in full (rest from reference TRBV7-3 and TRBJ2-6): GAGVSQTPSNKVTEKGKYVELRCDPISGHTALYWYRQSLGQGPEFLIYFQGTGAADDSGLPNDRFFAVRPEGSVSTLKIQRTERGDSAVYLCASSSIPVEYSGANVLTFGAGSRLTVL.

Only a few counts were recorded for this clonotype. J is TRBJ2-1 and V is TRBV7-8; TRBD2 matches at 14 bases. Losses at the gene ends were 5 bases for V and 4 bases for J; bases not matched to a gene: 7. Germline CDR1 SGHVS, CDR2 FQNEAQ. The CDR3 is made up of 17 amino acids. The CDR3: CASSPGLAGVLYNEQFF. The DNA for the CDR3 is TGTGCCAGCAGCCCGGGACTAGCGGGAGTTCTATACAATGAGCAGTTCTTC.

This clonotype showed up just a few times. The gene calls are TRBV11-1 and TRBJ1-3; 7 bases are shared with TRBD1. J gave up 0 bases and V 0 bases, and 8 bases lay outside the gene matches. This CDR3 region has 18 residues. Germline CDR1 and CDR2: SGHAT and FQDESV (reference sequence). CDR3 sequence (DNA): TGTGCCAGCAGCTTAGCCCCGGGACAGCTGAGCTCTGGAAACACCATATATTTT. Encoded protein: CASSLAPGQLSSGNTIYF. Drawing the rest from reference TRBV11-1 and TRBJ1-3, the complete variable domain is EAEVAQSPRYKITEKSQAVAFWCDPISGHATLYWYRQILGQGPELLVQFQDESVVDDSQLPKDRFSAERLKGVDSTLKIQPAELGDSAMYLCASSLAPGQLSSGNTIYFGEGSWLTVV.

This clonotype has more than one count but fewer than ten. V and J are TRBV7-2 and TRBJ2-2; D unclear. Trimming pared 2 bases from V and 7 bases from J, leaving 11 bases between. This CDR3 region has 14 residues. CDR1 and CDR2 from the germline V gene are SGHTA and FQGNSA. CDR3 coding DNA: TGTGCCAGCAGCTTATCGTCCCCTATCGGGGAGCTGTTTTTT. As protein: CASSLSSPIGELFF.

This clonotype was counted a few times. The chain couples TRBV12-3 or TRBV12-4 to TRBJ2-2; 9 bases fit TRBD2. The CDR3 runs to 18 residues. V gave up 5 bases and J gave up 1 base; unmatched junction bases: 11. The CDR3 DNA is TGTGCCAGCAGTCCTCGGGGACTAGCCCTACTGAACACCGGGGAGCTGTTTTTT. This translates into CASSPRGLALLNTGELFF.

This clonotype was picked up a small number of times. The chain carries TRBV5-1 and TRBJ1-1; D might be TRBD1 (6 bases). CDR3 length: 15 residues. Trimming cost V 2 bases and J 3 bases, with 14 bases left between them. CDR1 is SGHRS, CDR2 YFSETQ, per germline. The CDR3 reads CASSLLPEGDTEAFF. CDR3 in DNA: TGCGCCAGCAGCTTACTTCCCGAGGGGGACACTGAAGCTTTCTTT.

With respect to this clonotype: A junction boundary mismatches the germline segment, possibly from a read error. V and J are TRBV3-1 and TRBJ2-2; 12 nucleotides match TRBD2. This CDR3 spans 16 amino acids. Germline values: CDR1 LGHDT, CDR2 YNNKEL (reference sequence). CDR3 sequence reads: CATSQSLAGGPRELFF. The CDR3 coding sequence is TGTGCCACCAGCCAATCGCTAGCGGGAGGGCCCCGGGAGCTGTTTTTT.

In its sample, this clonotype was seen a few times. This sequence joins TRBV6-2 or TRBV6-3 and TRBJ2-7; D perhaps matches TRBD1 (6 bases). This CDR3 has 13 amino acids. V was clipped by 6 bases and J by 3 bases, with 12 bases between them. CDR1 is MNHEY, CDR2 SVGEGT, per germline. The CDR3 protein is CASSWDIRYEQYF. The CDR3, as DNA: TGTGCCAGCAGCTGGGACATCCGCTACGAGCAGTACTTC.

This clonotype has a handful of counts. This sequence joins TRBV9 and TRBJ2-3; no reliable D call. This CDR3 contains 15 residues. Germline CDR1 is SGDLS and CDR2 is YYNGEE. V lost 2 bases and J lost 2, with 12 bases in between. The CDR3 DNA sequence: TGTGCCAGCAGCGTTAACGGACCTGCCACAGATACGCAGTATTTT. Amino acids: CASSVNGPATDTQYF. The full variable domain, with the rest looked up from reference TRBV9 and TRBJ2-3, is DSGVTQTPKHLITATGQRVTLRCSPRSGDLSVYWYQQSLDQGLQFLIQYYNGEERAKGNILERFSAQQFPDLHSELNLSSLELGDSALYFCASSVNGPATDTQYFGPGTRLTVL.

The chain recombines TRBV29-1 with TRBJ2-7; D assignment may be TRBD1 or TRBD2 (5 bases each). Trimming cost V 5 bases and J 7 bases, with 21 bases left between them. The CDR3 sequence is 14 residues long. The V gene's germline CDR1 is SQVTM and CDR2 ANQGSEA. The DNA of the CDR3 is TGCAGCGTTAAATCCGGGACGGCCTTTTCAGAGCAGTACTTC. The encoded protein is CSVKSGTAFSEQYF.

This clonotype was seen a few times. The chain has TRBV4-3 and TRBJ2-7, with 7 positions matching TRBD2. The CDR3 sequence is 14 residues long. Per germline, CDR1 LGHNA and CDR2 YSLEER. V shed 1 base and J 4 bases; nucleotides not matched to a gene: 4. CDR3 DNA sequence: TGCGCCAGCAGCCAAGGGGAGGGAAGGTACGAGCAGTACTTC. Translation: CASSQGEGRYEQYF.

The chain joins TRBV7-2 to TRBJ2-1, with 10 positions matching TRBD2. The V gene's germline CDR1 is SGHTA and CDR2 FQGNSA. The J segment lost 12 bases and the V segment lost 0 bases, leaving 11 bases of the junction unmatched. This CDR3 region has 16 residues. The CDR3 DNA follows: TGTGCCAGCAGCTTAGCGGGGACTAGCGTGAGGGCCGGGCAGTTCTTC. This codes for CASSLAGTSVRAGQFF.

This chain links TRBV27 with TRBJ2-7, with TRBD1 matching 7 bases. Germline CDR1 is MNHEY and CDR2 is SMNVEV (reference sequence). The CDR3 has 16 amino acids. The V segment lost 3 bases and the J segment 3 bases; nucleotides outside the gene matches: 11. The DNA for the CDR3 is TGTGCCAGCAGTTTCCTCGGCCCGACAGGGCTCTACGAGCAGTACTTC. Translating it yields CASSFLGPTGLYEQYF.

With regard to this clonotype: The conserved phenylalanine or tryptophan normally closing the CDR3 is absent here, so this likely arose from a read error. The CDR3 DNA sequence: TGTGCCATCAGTACAGGGCACTCCTACGAGCAGTACTTA. Amino acids: CAISTGHSYEQYL. This chain uses TRBV10-3 with TRBJ2-7; TRBD1 might be the D (6 bases). CDR3 length equals 13 residues. Germline V gene lookup returns CDR1 ENHRY and CDR2 SYGVKD. The germline V and J ends were trimmed by 5 bases and 0 bases, with 8 bases remaining between them.

The J gene is TRBJ2-1, the V gene TRBV7-9; D uncertain. The CDR3 totals 12 residues. Germline V lookup: CDR1 SEHNR, CDR2 FQNEAQ (reference sequence). The V gene lost 8 bases and the J gene lost 5 bases, with 10 bases spanning the gap. CDR3 in DNA: TGTGCCAGCGGTGTTACGGACAATGAGCAGTTCTTC. Translating gives CASGVTDNEQFF.

The V call is TRBV6-1, the J call TRBJ2-7, with D hard to call. Germline V gene sequence: CDR1 MNHNS, CDR2 SASEGT. The CDR3 runs 14 residues. Trimming took off 0 bases at V and 5 bases at J, with 11 bases between the two ends. As DNA, the CDR3 is TGTGCCAGCAGTGAAGCTTGGTTGGGCCACGAGCAGTACTTC. This codes for CASSEAWLGHEQYF.

The rearrangement uses TRBV29-1 and TRBJ2-5; TRBD2 matches 7 bases. CDR3 length equals 14 residues. V gave up 8 bases and J gave up 3 bases; unmatched junction bases: 12. Germline V gene sequence: CDR1 SQVTM, CDR2 ANQGSEA. In DNA form, the CDR3 reads TGCAGCACCTGGACGGGAGGCTTGAAAGAGACCCAGTACTTC. Amino acid sequence: CSTWTGGLKETQYF.

In its sample, this clonotype was seen many times. The chain combines TRBV24-1 with TRBJ2-1, with a tentative D call TRBD2 (5 bases). The CDR3 sequence is 13 residues long. V lost 8 bases, J lost 4 bases, and 11 bases lay in between. The germline gives CDR1 KGHDR, CDR2 SFDVKD. CDR3 in amino acids: CATTGGRYNEQFF. Here the CDR3 DNA reads TGTGCCACCACCGGAGGCCGATACAATGAGCAGTTCTTC.

Comments on this clonotype: This could be a read error, since a much larger clone is one nucleotide away. The chain uses TRBV7-9 and TRBJ1-2; D uncertain. Germline V gives CDR1 SEHNR, CDR2 FQNEAQ (reference sequence). The CDR3 has 15 residues. CDR3 region: CVSRRRGRANYGYTF. CDR3 DNA: TGTGTCAGCCGTCGCCGAGGTAGAGCTAACTATGGCTACACCTTC. Together with reference TRBV7-9 and TRBJ1-2, the CDR3 gives the full variable domain: DTGVSQNPRHKITKRGQNVTFRCDPISEHNRLYWYRQTLGQGPEFLTYFQNEAQLEKSRLLSDRFSAERPKGSFSTLEIQRTEQGDSAMYLCVSRRRGRANYGYTFGSGTRLTVV.

This clonotype has at least ten counts. V is TRBV7-9 and J is TRBJ2-5; D is possibly TRBD1 (8 bases). With 2 bases removed from V and 4 bases from J, the gap between germline ends came to 14 bases. The germline V gene has CDR1 SEHNR and CDR2 FQNEAQ (reference sequence). This CDR3 region has 15 residues. The CDR3 sequence is CASSLLGGTGETQYF. DNA of the CDR3: TGTGCCAGCAGCTTACTGGGGGGGACAGGAGAGACCCAGTACTTC.

Ten or more counts support this clonotype. This sequence joins TRBV6-2 or TRBV6-3 and TRBJ2-3; 8 bases match TRBD2. The CDR3 runs 15 residues. Trimming removed 6 bases from V and 2 bases from J; junction bases left unmatched: 7. From germline, CDR1 is MNHEY and CDR2 SVGEGT. DNA of the CDR3: TGTGCCAGCAGAATACTAGCGGACTACACAGATACGCAGTATTTT. Protein product: CASRILADYTDTQYF.

The chain links TRBV27 to TRBJ2-1; D gene unclear. Per the germline V gene, CDR1 is MNHEY and CDR2 is SMNVEV (reference sequence). The CDR3 spans 15 residues. Trimming removed 2 bases from V and 3 bases from J, with 11 bases in between. The CDR3 bases are TGTGCCAGCAGTTTAGGGGTGAGCTGCTACAATGAGCAGTTCTTC. It translates to CASSLGVSCYNEQFF.

The chain is built from TRBV10-3 and TRBJ2-3; tentative D call: TRBD2 (5 bases). V was shortened by 4 bases and J by 1 base, with 9 bases between the two germline ends. This CDR3 is 14 amino acids long. Germline CDR1 and CDR2: ENHRY and SYGVKD. Here the CDR3 DNA reads TGTGCCATCAGTGGGATGGGAGGCACAGATACGCAGTATTTT. It translates to CAISGMGGTDTQYF.

The sample holds many counts of this clonotype. DNA of the CDR3: TGTGCCAGCAGCCAAGTCGTGCGCGGGAGTACCTACAATGAGCAGTTCTTC. This encodes CASSQVVRGSTYNEQFF. The chain has TRBV4-2 and TRBJ2-1; 7 bases agree with TRBD2. Germline assignment: CDR1 LGHNA and CDR2 YNFKEQ. J was trimmed by 2 bases and V by 1 base; bases with no gene match: 8. CDR3 length: 17 amino acids.